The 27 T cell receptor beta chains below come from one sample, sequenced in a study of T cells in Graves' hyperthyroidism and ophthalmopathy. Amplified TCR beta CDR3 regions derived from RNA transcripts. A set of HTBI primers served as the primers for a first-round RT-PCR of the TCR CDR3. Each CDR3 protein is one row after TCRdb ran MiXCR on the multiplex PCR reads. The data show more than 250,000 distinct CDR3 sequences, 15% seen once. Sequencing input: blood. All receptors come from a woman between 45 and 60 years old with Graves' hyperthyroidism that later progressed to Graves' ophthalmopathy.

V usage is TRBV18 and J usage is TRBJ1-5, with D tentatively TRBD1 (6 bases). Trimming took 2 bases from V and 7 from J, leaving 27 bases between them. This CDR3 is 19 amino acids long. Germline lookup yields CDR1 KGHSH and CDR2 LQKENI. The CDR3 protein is CASSPNRAWGRGVKQPQHF. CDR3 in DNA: TGTGCCAGCTCACCAAATAGGGCTTGGGGGCGCGGAGTTAAACAGCCCCAGCATTTT.

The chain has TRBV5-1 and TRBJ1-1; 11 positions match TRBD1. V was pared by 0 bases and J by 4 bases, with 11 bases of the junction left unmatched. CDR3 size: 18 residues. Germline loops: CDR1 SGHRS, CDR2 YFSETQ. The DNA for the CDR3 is TGCGCCAGCAGCTTGGGGCCCGGGGACAGGGGGTTGGGCACTGAAGCTTTCTTT. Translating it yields CASSLGPGDRGLGTEAFF. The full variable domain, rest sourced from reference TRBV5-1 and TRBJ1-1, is KAGVTQTPRYLIKTRGQQVTLSCSPISGHRSVSWYQQTPGQGLQFLFEYFSETQRNKGNFPGRFSGRQFSNSRSEMNVSTLELGDSALYLCASSLGPGDRGLGTEAFFGQGTRLTVV.

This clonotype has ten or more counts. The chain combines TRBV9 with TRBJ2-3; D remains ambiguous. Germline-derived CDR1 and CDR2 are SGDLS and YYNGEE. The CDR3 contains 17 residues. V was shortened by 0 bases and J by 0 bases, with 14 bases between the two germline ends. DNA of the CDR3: TGTGCCAGCAGCGTAGCTCCTATCGGGTCTAGCACAGATACGCAGTATTTT. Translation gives CASSVAPIGSSTDTQYF.

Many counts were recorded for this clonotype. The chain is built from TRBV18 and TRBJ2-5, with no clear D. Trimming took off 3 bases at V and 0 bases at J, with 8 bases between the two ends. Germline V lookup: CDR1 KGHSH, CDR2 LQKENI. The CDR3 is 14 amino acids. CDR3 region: CASSPQAYQETQYF. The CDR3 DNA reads TGTGCCAGCTCACCGCAGGCGTACCAAGAGACCCAGTACTTC.

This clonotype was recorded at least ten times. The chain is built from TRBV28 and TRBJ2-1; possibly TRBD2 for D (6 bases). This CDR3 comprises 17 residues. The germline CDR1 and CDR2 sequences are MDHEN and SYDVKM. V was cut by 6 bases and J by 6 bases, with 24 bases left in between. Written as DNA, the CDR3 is TGTGCCAGCAGCCTTCCGGGACTCCCCTCGGACGGCAATGAGCAGTTCTTC. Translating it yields CASSLPGLPSDGNEQFF.

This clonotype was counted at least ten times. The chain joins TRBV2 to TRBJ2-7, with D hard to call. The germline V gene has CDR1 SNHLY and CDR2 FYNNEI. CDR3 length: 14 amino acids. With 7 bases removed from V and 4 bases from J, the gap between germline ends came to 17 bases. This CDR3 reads CASTLDPAIYEQYF. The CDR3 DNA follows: TGTGCCAGCACCCTTGACCCCGCGATTTACGAGCAGTACTTC.

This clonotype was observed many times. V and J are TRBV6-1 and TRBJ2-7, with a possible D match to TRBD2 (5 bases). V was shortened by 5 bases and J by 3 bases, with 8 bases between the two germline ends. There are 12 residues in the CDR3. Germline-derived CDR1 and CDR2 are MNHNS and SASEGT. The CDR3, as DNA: TGTGCCAGCAGTAGCGGTCTCTACGAGCAGTACTTC. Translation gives CASSSGLYEQYF.

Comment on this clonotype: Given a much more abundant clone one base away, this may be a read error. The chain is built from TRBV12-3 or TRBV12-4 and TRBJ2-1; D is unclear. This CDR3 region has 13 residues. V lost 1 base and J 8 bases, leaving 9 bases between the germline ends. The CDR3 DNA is TGTGCCAGCAGTTTAGTGGTGGGCGATGAGCAGTTCTTC. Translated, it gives CASSLVVGDEQFF.

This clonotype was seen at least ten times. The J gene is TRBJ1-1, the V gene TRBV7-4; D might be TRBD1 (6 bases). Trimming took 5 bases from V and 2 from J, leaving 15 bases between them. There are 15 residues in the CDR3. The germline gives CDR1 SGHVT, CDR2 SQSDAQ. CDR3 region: CASSPGAGQNTEAFF. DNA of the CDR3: TGTGCCAGCAGCCCGGGGGCAGGGCAAAACACTGAAGCTTTCTTT.

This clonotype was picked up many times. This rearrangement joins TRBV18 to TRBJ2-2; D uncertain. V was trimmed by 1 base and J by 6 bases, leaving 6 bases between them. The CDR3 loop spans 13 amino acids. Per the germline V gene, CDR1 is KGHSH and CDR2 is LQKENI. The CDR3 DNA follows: TGTGCCAGCTCACCACGGATCGCCGGGGAGCTGTTTTTT. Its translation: CASSPRIAGELFF. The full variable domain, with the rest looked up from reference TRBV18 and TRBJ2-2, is NAGVMQNPRHLVRRRGQEARLRCSPMKGHSHVYWYRQLPEEGLKFMVYLQKENIIDESGMPKERFSAEFPKEGPSILRIQQVVRGDSAAYFCASSPRIAGELFFGEGSRLTVL.

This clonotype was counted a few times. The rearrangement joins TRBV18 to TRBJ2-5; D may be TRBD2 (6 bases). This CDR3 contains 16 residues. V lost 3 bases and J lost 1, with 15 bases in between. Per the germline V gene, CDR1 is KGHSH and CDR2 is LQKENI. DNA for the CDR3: TGTGCCAGCTCACCTAGAGCTAGCGCCTTCCAAGAGACCCAGTACTTC. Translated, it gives CASSPRASAFQETQYF.

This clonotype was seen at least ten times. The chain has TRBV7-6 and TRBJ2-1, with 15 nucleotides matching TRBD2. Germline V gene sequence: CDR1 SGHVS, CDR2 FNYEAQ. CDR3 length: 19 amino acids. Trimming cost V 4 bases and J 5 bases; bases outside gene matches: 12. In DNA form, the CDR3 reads TGTGCCAGCAGCTCGGACATCTGGACTAGCGGGAGGGCCAACAATGAGCAGTTCTTC. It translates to CASSSDIWTSGRANNEQFF.

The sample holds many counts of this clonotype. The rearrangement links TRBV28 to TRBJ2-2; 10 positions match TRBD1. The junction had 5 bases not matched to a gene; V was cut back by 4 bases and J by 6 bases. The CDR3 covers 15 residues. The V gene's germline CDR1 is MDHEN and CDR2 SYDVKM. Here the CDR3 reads CASSSRDRGAGELFF. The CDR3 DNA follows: TGTGCCAGCAGTTCCCGGGACAGGGGTGCCGGGGAGCTGTTTTTT. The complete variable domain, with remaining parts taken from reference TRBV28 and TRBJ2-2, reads DVKVTQSSRYLVKRTGEKVFLECVQDMDHENMFWYRQDPGLGLRLIYFSYDVKMKEKGDIPEGYSVSREKKERFSLILESASTNQTSMYLCASSSRDRGAGELFFGEGSRLTVL.

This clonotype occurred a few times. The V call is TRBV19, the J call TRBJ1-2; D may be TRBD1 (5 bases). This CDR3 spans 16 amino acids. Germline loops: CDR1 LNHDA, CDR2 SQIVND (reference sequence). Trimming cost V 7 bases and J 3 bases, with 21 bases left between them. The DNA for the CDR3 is TGTGCCAGTACCCAGTTAGTACAGGATGCCGACTATGGCTACACCTTC. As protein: CASTQLVQDADYGYTF.

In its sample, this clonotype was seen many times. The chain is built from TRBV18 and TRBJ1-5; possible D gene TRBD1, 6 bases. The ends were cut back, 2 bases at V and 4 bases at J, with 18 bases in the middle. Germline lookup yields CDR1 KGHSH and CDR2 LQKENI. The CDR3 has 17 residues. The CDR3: CASSPSRLGTGNQPQHF. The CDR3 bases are TGTGCCAGCTCACCAAGTCGTCTTGGCACAGGGAATCAGCCCCAGCATTTT.

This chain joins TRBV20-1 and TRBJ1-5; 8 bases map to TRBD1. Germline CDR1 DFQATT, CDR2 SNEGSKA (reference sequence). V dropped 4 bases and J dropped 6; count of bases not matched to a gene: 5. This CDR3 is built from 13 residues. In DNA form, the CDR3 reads TGCAGTGCTAAGTGGACAGGGAGTCAGCCCCAGCATTTT. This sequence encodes CSAKWTGSQPQHF.

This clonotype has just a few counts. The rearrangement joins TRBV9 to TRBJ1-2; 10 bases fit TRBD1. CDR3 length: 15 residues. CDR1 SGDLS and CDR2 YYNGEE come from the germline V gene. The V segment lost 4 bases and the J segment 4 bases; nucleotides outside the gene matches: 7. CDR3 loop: CASSPRTGGGYGYTF. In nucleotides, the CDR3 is TGTGCCAGCAGCCCCCGGACAGGGGGGGGCTATGGCTACACCTTC.

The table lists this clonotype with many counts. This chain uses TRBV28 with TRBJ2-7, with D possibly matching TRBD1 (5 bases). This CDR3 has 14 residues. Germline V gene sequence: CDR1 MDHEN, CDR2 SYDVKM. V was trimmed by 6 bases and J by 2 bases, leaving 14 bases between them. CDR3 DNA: TGTGCCAGCAGGAACGCAGACAGCACCTACGAGCAGTACTTC. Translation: CASRNADSTYEQYF. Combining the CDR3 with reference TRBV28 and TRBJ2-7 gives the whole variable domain DVKVTQSSRYLVKRTGEKVFLECVQDMDHENMFWYRQDPGLGLRLIYFSYDVKMKEKGDIPEGYSVSREKKERFSLILESASTNQTSMYLCASRNADSTYEQYFGPGTRLTVT.

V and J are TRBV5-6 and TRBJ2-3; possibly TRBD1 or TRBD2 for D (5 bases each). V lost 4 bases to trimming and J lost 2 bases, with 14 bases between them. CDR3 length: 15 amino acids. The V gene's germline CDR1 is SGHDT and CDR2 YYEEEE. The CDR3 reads CASSLTEGYTDTQYF. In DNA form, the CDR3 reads TGTGCCAGCAGCCTGACCGAGGGGTACACAGATACGCAGTATTTT.

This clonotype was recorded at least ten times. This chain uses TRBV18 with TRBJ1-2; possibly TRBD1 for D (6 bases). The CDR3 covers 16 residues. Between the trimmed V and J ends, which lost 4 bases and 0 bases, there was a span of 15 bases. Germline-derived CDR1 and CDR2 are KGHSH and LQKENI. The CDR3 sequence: CASSLYSGDANYGYTF. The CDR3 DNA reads TGTGCCAGCTCACTCTACTCAGGGGATGCTAACTATGGCTACACCTTC.

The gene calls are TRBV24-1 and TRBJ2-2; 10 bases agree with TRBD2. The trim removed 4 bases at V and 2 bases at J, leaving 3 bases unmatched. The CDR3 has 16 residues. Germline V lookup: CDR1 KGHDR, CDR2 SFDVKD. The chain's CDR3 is CATSDWTSGNTGELFF. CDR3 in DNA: TGTGCCACCAGTGACTGGACTAGCGGTAACACCGGGGAGCTGTTTTTT.

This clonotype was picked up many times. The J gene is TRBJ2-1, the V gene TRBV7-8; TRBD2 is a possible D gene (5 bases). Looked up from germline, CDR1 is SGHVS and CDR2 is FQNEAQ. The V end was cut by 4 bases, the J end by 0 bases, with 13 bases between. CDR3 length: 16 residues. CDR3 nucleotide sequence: TGTGCCAGCAGCTACCGAGCGGAGAGCTCCTACAATGAGCAGTTCTTC. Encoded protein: CASSYRAESSYNEQFF. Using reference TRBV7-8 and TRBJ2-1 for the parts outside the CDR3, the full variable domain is GAGVSQSPRYKVAKRGQDVALRCDPISGHVSLFWYQQALGQGPEFLTYFQNEAQLDKSGLPSDRFFAERPEGSVSTLKIQRTQQEDSAVYLCASSYRAESSYNEQFFGPGTRLTVL.

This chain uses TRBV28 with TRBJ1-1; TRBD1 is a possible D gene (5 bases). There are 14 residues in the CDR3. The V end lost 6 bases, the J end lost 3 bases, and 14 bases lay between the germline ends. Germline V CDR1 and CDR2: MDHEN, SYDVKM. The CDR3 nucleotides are TGTGCCAGCAGCAAGACCGGGGGTTACACTGAAGCTTTCTTT. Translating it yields CASSKTGGYTEAFF.

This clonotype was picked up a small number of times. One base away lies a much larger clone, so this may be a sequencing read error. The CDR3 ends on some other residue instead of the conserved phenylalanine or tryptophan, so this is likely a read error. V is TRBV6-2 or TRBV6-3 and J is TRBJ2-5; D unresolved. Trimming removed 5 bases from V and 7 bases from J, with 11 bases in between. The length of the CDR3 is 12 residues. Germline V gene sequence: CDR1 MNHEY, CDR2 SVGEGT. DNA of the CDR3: TGTGCCAGCAGTGTCCTGTCTGGGACCCAGTACCTC. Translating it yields CASSVLSGTQYL.

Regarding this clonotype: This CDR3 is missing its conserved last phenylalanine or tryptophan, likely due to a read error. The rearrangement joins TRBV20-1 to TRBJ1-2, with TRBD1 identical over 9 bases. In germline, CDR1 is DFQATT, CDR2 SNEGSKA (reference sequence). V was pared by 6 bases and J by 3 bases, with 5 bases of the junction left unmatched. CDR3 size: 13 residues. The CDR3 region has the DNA TGCAGTGCCTGCCGGACAGGGGACTATGGCTACACCCTC. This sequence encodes CSACRTGDYGYTL.

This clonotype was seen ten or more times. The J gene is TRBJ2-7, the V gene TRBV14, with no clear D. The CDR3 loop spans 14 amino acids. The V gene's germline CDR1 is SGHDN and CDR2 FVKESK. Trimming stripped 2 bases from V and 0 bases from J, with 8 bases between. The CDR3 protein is CASSQKVDSYEQYF. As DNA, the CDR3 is TGTGCCAGCAGCCAAAAGGTTGACTCCTACGAGCAGTACTTC.

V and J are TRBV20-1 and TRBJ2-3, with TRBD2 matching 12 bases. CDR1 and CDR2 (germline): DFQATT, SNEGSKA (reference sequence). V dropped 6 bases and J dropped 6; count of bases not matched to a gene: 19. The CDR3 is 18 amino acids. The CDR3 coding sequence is TGCAGTGCCCCCCCCGCTAGCGGGAGGGTAAAAATCCGCGATACGCAGTATTTT. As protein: CSAPPASGRVKIRDTQYF.